These 22 T cell receptor beta chains were sequenced from one sample in a study of blood T cell repertoires in COVID-19. Data came from immunoSEQ multiplex PCR; TCRdb stores just in-frame clones and leaves some out. The sample contains a few hundred thousand clones, 88% of which appear only once. Sequencing input: peripheral blood. Receptors were obtained from a woman in her thirties who had recovered from COVID-19.

The rearrangement links TRBV4-1 to TRBJ1-1, with TRBD1 matching over 7 bases. CDR1 and CDR2 from the germline V gene are MGHRA and YSYEKL. The CDR3 is 15 amino acids. V gave up 2 bases and J gave up 4 bases; unmatched junction bases: 7. CDR3 nucleotide sequence: TGCGCCAGCAGCCAACCAACCAGGGGGGTCACTGAAGCTTTCTTT. Amino acid sequence: CASSQPTRGVTEAFF.

This clone was seen only once. This chain joins TRBV9 and TRBJ1-2; 7 bases map to TRBD1. V lost 4 bases to trimming and J lost 8 bases; unmatched junction nucleotides: 11. Germline V CDR1 and CDR2: SGDLS, YYNGEE. The CDR3 is 14 amino acids. CDR3 sequence reads: CASSPRQGVGGYTF. The CDR3 DNA follows: TGTGCCAGCAGCCCCCGGCAGGGGGTAGGCGGCTACACCTTC.

The chain joins TRBV7-2 to TRBJ1-4; perhaps TRBD1 as D (6 bases). With 5 bases removed from V and 5 bases from J, the gap between germline ends came to 15 bases. The germline gives CDR1 SGHTA, CDR2 FQGNSA. The CDR3 loop spans 15 amino acids. This CDR3 reads CASSVIGGANEKLFF. The DNA for the CDR3 is TGTGCCAGCAGCGTAATCGGGGGGGCAAATGAAAAACTGTTTTTT.

The chain joins TRBV30 to TRBJ2-7; 7 nucleotides agree with TRBD2. CDR3 size: 14 residues. Trimming took 5 bases from V and 2 from J; bases not matched to a gene: 9. The germline V gene encodes CDR1 GTSNPN and CDR2 SVGIG (reference sequence). CDR3 nucleotides: TGTGCCTGGGCGGCGGCTAGCGGAGCCTACGAGCAGTACTTC. This gives the protein CAWAAASGAYEQYF.

The CDR3 protein is CASTYGAGKETQYF. CDR3 in DNA: TGTGCCAGCACCTACGGGGCGGGAAAGGAGACCCAGTACTTC. The rearrangement links TRBV6-5 to TRBJ2-5; perhaps TRBD2 as D (6 bases). This CDR3 is 14 amino acids long. CDR1 MNHEY and CDR2 SVGAGI come from the germline V gene. Trimming removed 7 bases from V and 5 bases from J, with 17 bases in between.

This chain joins TRBV27 and TRBJ2-7, with TRBD1 matching 8 bases. The CDR3 totals 16 residues. V lost 0 bases to trimming and J lost 5 bases; unmatched junction nucleotides: 9. CDR1 and CDR2 from the germline V gene are MNHEY and SMNVEV (reference sequence). As DNA, the CDR3 is TGTGCCAGCAGTTTATCTAAACCCAAGACAGGGGACGAGCAGTACTTC. Translation gives CASSLSKPKTGDEQYF.

The chain uses TRBV10-1 and TRBJ2-2, with 7 bases fitting TRBD1. V trimming: 3 bases; J trimming: 4 bases; junction bases outside the gene matches: 8. CDR1 and CDR2 from the germline V gene are WNHNN and SYGVQD (reference sequence). The CDR3 runs 16 residues. The CDR3 reads CASSELGQVRTGELFF. CDR3 nucleotide sequence: TGCGCCAGCAGTGAACTCGGACAGGTACGCACCGGGGAGCTGTTTTTT.

The rearrangement links TRBV30 to TRBJ2-1, with 7 bases lining up with TRBD2. J lost 2 bases, V lost 3 bases, and 10 bases had no gene match. Germline-derived CDR1 and CDR2 are GTSNPN and SVGIG (reference sequence). There are 16 residues in the CDR3. The CDR3 DNA follows: TGTGCCTGGAGGGCGGGACGGGGGGTCGCCTACAATGAGCAGTTCTTC. Translating it yields CAWRAGRGVAYNEQFF.

V usage is TRBV3-1 (or the pseudogene TRBV3-2) and J usage is TRBJ1-2, with D perhaps TRBD1 (5 bases). V gave up 0 bases and J gave up 6 bases, with 14 bases separating them. The CDR3 contains 15 residues. Per germline, CDR1 LGHDT and CDR2 YNNKEL (reference sequence). The CDR3 DNA is TGTGCCAGCAGCCAAGAATTTGGGGGGTCTGATGGCTACACCTTC. Its translation: CASSQEFGGSDGYTF.

J is TRBJ2-1 and V is TRBV7-8; TRBD1 aligns across 7 bases. Germline CDR1 SGHVS, CDR2 FQNEAQ. V lost 4 bases, J lost 2 bases, and 11 bases stayed unmatched. The length of the CDR3 is 17 residues. The CDR3 reads CASSSPGDRATYNEQFF. CDR3 in DNA: TGTGCCAGCAGCTCTCCGGGCGACAGGGCTACCTACAATGAGCAGTTCTTC.

On this clone itself: Since the CDR3 does not end with the conserved phenylalanine or tryptophan, this likely comes from a read error. The limits of the CDR3 on the DNA are not certain, so only TCRdb's listed CDR3 is given. The chain is built from TRBV11-2 and TRBJ2-7; TRBD1 was called by the table and not checked on the DNA. The CDR3 contains 13 residues when both ends are counted. Germline CDR1 and CDR2: SGHAT and FQNNGV. CDR3 region: CASSPGQGASPLL.

This clone was recorded a few times. The chain is built from TRBV6-5 and TRBJ2-7; 10 nucleotides match TRBD1. The CDR3 is 14 residues long. Trimming removed 6 bases from V and 5 bases from J; junction bases left unmatched: 7. Looked up from germline, CDR1 is MNHEY and CDR2 is SVGAGI. The CDR3, as DNA: TGTGCCAGCAGCGACCGGGACAGGGGCAACGAGCAGTACTTC. Its protein is CASSDRDRGNEQYF.

This clone was counted a single time. The gene calls are TRBV7-2 and TRBJ2-1; a possible D gene is TRBD2 (5 bases). V was clipped by 1 base and J by 8 bases, with 9 bases between them. CDR3 size: 13 residues. The germline V gene has CDR1 SGHTA and CDR2 FQGNSA. The CDR3 loop is CASSLGLRDEQFF. The CDR3 DNA reads as TGTGCCAGCAGCTTAGGATTGCGGGATGAGCAGTTCTTC.

The chain links TRBV4-1 to TRBJ1-2, with TRBD1 matching 8 bases. V dropped 0 bases and J dropped 4; count of bases not matched to a gene: 4. Germline V gene sequence: CDR1 MGHRA, CDR2 YSYEKL. This CDR3 spans 15 amino acids. Written as DNA, the CDR3 is TGCGCCAGCAGCCAAGAAAGTACAGGGGGCTATGGCTACACCTTC. Encoded protein: CASSQESTGGYGYTF.

This clone was seen a handful of times. The chain has TRBV2 and TRBJ1-2, with a weak D call TRBD1 (5 bases). From germline, CDR1 is SNHLY and CDR2 FYNNEI. Trimming shortened V by 6 bases and J by 8 bases, and 16 bases separated the two germline ends. CDR3 length: 13 residues. The CDR3 sequence: CASSGHGFDGYTF. The CDR3 bases are TGTGCCAGCAGCGGACATGGGTTCGACGGCTACACCTTC.

To note about this clone: A read error may account for a junction end that differs from germline. The chain carries TRBV12-5 and TRBJ1-1; 7 nucleotides agree with TRBD1. The CDR3 extends over 16 amino acids. Looked up from germline, CDR1 is LGHNT and CDR2 is FRNRAP. The CDR3 loop reads CASGLVLGQMNAEAFF. The CDR3 region has the DNA TGTGCTAGTGGTTTGGTCCTGGGACAGATGAACGCTGAAGCTTTCTTT.

The CDR3 spells CASSPNFNQPQHF. Written as DNA, the CDR3 is TGTGCCAGCTCACCAAACTTCAATCAGCCCCAGCATTTT. This chain joins TRBV18 and TRBJ1-5; D is uncertain. Per the germline V gene, CDR1 is KGHSH and CDR2 is LQKENI. The CDR3 runs to 13 residues. V was trimmed by 2 bases and J by 3 bases, leaving 5 bases between them.

This clone was detected only a few times. DNA for the CDR3: TGTGCCAGCAGCCAAGACGTCGGGGTAGGATACGAGCAGTACTTC. Residues: CASSQDVGVGYEQYF. The J gene is TRBJ2-7, the V gene TRBV4-2, with a possible D match to TRBD2 (5 bases). Germline V gene sequence: CDR1 LGHNA, CDR2 YNFKEQ. This CDR3 is 15 amino acids long. Deletions cut 0 bases from V and 4 bases from J, with 13 bases between.

V and J are TRBV11-1 and TRBJ2-3; weak D call: TRBD2 (5 bases). The CDR3 has 14 residues. Trimming pared 5 bases from V and 3 bases from J, leaving 12 bases between. Looked up from germline, CDR1 is SGHAT and CDR2 is FQDESV (reference sequence). DNA for the CDR3: TGTGCCAGCAGCCATGCGGGCCTTACAGATACGCAGTATTTT. Translating gives CASSHAGLTDTQYF.

The V and J genes are TRBV10-3 and TRBJ1-6; 10 nucleotides align to TRBD1. Losses at the gene ends were 0 bases for V and 10 bases for J; bases not matched to a gene: 3. CDR1 is ENHRY and CDR2 is SYGVKD in the germline V gene. The CDR3 is 15 residues long. The chain's CDR3 is CAISESGQGQSPLHF. In DNA form, the CDR3 reads TGTGCCATCAGTGAGTCGGGACAGGGGCAATCACCCCTCCACTTT.

The chain combines TRBV7-2 with TRBJ1-5, with D maybe TRBD1 (5 bases). The V gene's germline CDR1 is SGHTA and CDR2 FQGNSA. Trimming cost V 5 bases and J 0 bases, with 20 bases left between them. There are 18 residues in the CDR3. CDR3 nucleotide sequence: TGTGCCAGCAGCCCCCGGGAGGGGAGGGGATATAGCAATCAGCCCCAGCATTTT. Translating it yields CASSPREGRGYSNQPQHF.

The V gene is TRBV12-2, the J gene TRBJ1-5; TRBD1 reflects the table's D call only, with no check against the DNA. TRBV12-2 is described as a pseudogene. The CDR3 has 15 amino acids. The CDR3 sequence: CASRLGQGSNQPQHF. As DNA, the CDR3 is TGTGCAAGTCGCTTAGGACAGGGAAGCAATCAGCCCCAGCATTTT.